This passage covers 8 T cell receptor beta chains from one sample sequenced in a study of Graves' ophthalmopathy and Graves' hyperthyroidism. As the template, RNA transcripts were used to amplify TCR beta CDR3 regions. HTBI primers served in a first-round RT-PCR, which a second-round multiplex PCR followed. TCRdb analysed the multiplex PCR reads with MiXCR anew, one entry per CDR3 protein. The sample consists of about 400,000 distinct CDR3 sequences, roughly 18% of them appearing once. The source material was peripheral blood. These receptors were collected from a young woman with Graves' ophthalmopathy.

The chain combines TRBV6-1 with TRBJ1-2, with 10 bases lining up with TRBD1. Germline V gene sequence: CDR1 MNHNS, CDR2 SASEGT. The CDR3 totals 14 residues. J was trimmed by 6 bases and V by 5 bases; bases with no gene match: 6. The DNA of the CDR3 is TGTGCCAGCAGTCGCTCCGGGACAGGGGATGGCTACACCTTC. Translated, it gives CASSRSGTGDGYTF.

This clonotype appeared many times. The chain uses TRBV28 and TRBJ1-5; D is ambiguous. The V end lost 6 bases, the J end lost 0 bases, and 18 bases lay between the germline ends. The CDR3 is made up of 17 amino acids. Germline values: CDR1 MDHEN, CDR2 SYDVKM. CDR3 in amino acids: CASSPGSGIRSNQPQHF. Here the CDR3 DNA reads TGTGCCAGCAGCCCGGGCTCGGGAATTCGTAGCAATCAGCCCCAGCATTTT.

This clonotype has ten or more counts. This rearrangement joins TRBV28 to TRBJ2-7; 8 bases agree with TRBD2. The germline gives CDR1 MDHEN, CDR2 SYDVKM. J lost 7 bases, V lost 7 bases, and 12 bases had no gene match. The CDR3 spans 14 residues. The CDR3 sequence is CASTQTGGGDEQYF. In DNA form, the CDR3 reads TGTGCCAGCACTCAAACCGGGGGGGGTGATGAGCAGTACTTC.

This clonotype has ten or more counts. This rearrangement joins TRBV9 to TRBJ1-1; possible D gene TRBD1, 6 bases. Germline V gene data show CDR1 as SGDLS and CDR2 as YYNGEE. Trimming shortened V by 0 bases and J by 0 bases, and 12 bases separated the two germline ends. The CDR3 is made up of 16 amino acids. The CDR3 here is CASSVGTDLLNTEAFF. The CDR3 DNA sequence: TGTGCCAGCAGCGTAGGGACAGATTTGCTGAACACTGAAGCTTTCTTT.

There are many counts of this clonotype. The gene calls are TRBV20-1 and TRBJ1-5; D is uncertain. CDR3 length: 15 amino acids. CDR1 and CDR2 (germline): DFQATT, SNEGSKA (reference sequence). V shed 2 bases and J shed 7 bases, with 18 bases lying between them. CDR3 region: CSARSVGRVGQPQHF. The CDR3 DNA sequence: TGCAGTGCTAGATCGGTAGGCCGGGTTGGGCAGCCCCAGCATTTT.

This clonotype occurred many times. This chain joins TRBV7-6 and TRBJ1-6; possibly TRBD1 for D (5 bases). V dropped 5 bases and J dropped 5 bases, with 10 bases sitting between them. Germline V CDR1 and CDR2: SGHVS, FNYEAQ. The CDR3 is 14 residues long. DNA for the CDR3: TGTGCCAGCAGCCTCGGGACGAATAATTCACCCCTCCACTTT. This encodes CASSLGTNNSPLHF.

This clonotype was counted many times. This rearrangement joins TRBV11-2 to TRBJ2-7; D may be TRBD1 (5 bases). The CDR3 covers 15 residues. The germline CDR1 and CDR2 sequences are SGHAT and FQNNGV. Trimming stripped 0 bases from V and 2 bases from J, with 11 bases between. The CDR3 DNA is TGTGCCAGCAGCTTAGAAGCGACAGACACCTACGAGCAGTACTTC. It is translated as CASSLEATDTYEQYF.

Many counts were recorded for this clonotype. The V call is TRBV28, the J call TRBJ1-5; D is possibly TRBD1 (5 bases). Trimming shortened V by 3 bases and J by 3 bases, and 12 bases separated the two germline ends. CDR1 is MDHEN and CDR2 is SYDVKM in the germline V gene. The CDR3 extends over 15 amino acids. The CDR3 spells CASSFIRDPNQPQHF. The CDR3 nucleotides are TGTGCCAGCAGTTTCATCAGGGACCCCAATCAGCCCCAGCATTTT.